The clone carrying this T cell receptor beta chain was observed a few times. Its specificity is not known. Repertoires were generated with immunoSEQ multiplex PCR, while TCRdb's copy carries only in-frame clones and drops some. Here the sample spans 130,000 to 150,000 clones, about 92% being singletons. The CDR3 has 14 amino acids. After removal of 10 bases from V and 1 base from J, the junction contained 9 bases not matched to a gene. The germline V gene encodes CDR1 SEHNR and CDR2 FQNEAQ (reference sequence). The data stem from a study of T cell responses to AZD1222 COVID-19 vaccine. Study-wide results and caveats: Mapped onto spike, vaccine-associated CD4 TCRs spanned it and were dominant at 160-218 and 743-854. Spike-specific TCR depth and breadth grew after two AZD1222 doses. Seropositivity was recorded at baseline in only 6 or 7 AZD1222 recipients.

This receptor was taken from an adult in good health. Specimen: peripheral blood, collected on day 0 of AZD1222 vaccination. The V gene is TRBV7-9, the J gene TRBJ2-5; TRBD2 matches at 7 bases. The chain's CDR3 is CAIPLRGTQETQYF. CDR3 in DNA: TGTGCCATCCCACTGCGGGGGACCCAAGAGACCCAGTACTTC.